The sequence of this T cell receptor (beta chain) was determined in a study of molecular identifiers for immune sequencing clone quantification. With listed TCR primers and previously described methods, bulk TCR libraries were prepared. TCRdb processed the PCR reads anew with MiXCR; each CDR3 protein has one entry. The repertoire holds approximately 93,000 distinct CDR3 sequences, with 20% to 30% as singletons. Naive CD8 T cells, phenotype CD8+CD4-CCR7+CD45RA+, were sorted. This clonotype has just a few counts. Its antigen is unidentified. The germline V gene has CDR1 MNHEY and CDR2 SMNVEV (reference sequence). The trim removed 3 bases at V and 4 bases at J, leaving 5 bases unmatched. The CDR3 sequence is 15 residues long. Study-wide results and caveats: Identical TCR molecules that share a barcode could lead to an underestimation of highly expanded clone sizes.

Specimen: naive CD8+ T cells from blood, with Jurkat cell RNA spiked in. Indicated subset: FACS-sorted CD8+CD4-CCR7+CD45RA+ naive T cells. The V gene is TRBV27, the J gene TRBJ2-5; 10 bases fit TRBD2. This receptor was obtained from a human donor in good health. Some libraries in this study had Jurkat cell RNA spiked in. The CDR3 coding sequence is TGTGCCAGCAGTTTGTCGGGACTAGCGACAGAGACCCAGTACTTC. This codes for CASSLSGLATETQYF.